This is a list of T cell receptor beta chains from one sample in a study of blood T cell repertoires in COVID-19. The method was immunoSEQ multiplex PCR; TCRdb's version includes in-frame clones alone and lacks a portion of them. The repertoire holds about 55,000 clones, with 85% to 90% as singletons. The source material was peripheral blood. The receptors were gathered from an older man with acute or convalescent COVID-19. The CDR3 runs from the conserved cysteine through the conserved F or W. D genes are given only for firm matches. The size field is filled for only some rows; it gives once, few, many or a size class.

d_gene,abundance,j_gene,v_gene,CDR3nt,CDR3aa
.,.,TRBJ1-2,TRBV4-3,TGCGCCAGCAGCGCTAAAACGGGGAGTGGCTACACCTTC,CASSAKTGSGYTF
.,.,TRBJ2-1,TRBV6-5,TGTGAACCCGCGGCCTCCTACAATGAGCAGTTCTTC,CEPAASYNEQFF
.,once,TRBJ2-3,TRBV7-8,TGTGCCAGCAGCTTAGAACCAGGGGACGATACGCAGTATTTT,CASSLEPGDDTQYF
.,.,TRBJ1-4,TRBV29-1,TGCAGCGTTGCGAGGGCAACTAATGAAAAACTGTTTTTT,CSVARATNEKLFF
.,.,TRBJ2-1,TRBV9,TGTGCCAGCAGGGGGACAACAACTAGTCGGTGGATCAATGAGCAGTTCTTC,CASRGTTTSRWINEQFF
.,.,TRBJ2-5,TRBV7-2,TGTGCCAGCAGCTTAGCGGGGGGGGGCGAGACCCAGTACTTC,CASSLAGGGETQYF
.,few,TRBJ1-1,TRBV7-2,TGTGCCAGCAGCTTAGACAGGAACACTGAAGCTTTCTTT,CASSLDRNTEAFF
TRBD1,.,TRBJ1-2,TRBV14,TGTGCCAGCAGCCGGACAGGTAGCGGCTACACCTTC,CASSRTGSGYTF
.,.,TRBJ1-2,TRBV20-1,TGCAGTGCTCCGACTGGATACGGCTACACCTTC,CSAPTGYGYTF
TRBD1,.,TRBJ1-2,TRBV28,TGTGCCAGCATTTCGGGACAGGGAGGAAATGGCTACACCTTC,CASISGQGGNGYTF
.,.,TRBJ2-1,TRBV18,TGTGCCAGCTCCGGGGACACCTACAATGAGCAGTTCTTC,CASSGDTYNEQFF
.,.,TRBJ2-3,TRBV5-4,TGTGCCAGCAGCTCACTGCAGGTTGCTAGCACAGATACGCAGTATTTT,CASSSLQVASTDTQYF
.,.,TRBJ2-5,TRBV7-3,TGTGCCAGCAGCTTACTGAGTGGGGGCGCAGAGACCCAGTACTTC,CASSLLSGGAETQYF
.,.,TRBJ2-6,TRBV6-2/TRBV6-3,TGTGCCAGCAGTCCCGAGACAGTCTCTGGGGCCAACGTCCTGACTTTC,CASSPETVSGANVLTF
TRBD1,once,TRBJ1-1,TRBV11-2,TGTGCCAGCAGCATTCTGGGACAGGGGGTCCTGAACACTGAAGCTTTCTTT,CASSILGQGVLNTEAFF
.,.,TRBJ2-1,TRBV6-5,TGTGCCAGCAGGCCCCCTGGGGGCGATGAGCAGTTCTTC,CASRPPGGDEQFF
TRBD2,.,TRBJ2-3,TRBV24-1,TGTGCCACCAGTGAGCACGTACTAGCGGGAGGTGGTGATACGCAGTATTTT,CATSEHVLAGGGDTQYF
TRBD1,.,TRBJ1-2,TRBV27,TGTGCCAGCAGTCCGATAAGAACGGACAGGGAATCTAACTATGGCTACACCTTC,CASSPIRTDRESNYGYTF
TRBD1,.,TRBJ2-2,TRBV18,TGTGCCAGCTCACCACGGGGACAGGGAGCGAACACCGGGGAGCTGTTTTTT,CASSPRGQGANTGELFF
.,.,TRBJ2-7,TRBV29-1,TGCAGCGTTGTGGGCAGGTCCTCCTACGAGCAGTACTTC,CSVVGRSSYEQYF
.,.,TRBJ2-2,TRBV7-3,TGTGCCAGCAGCTTATTATCGAACACCGGGGAGCTGTTTTTT,CASSLLSNTGELFF
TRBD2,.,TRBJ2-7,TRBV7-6,TGTGCCAGCAGCTCTACTAGCGGGGGGACCTACGAGCAGTACTTC,CASSSTSGGTYEQYF
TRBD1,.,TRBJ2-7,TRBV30,TGTGCCTGGACCAGACCGGGACAGGGGGCTTTCTACGAGCAGTACTTC,CAWTRPGQGAFYEQYF
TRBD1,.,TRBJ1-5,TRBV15,TGTGCCACCAGAGTGGACAGGGGCAGAAATCAGCCCCAGCATTTT,CATRVDRGRNQPQHF
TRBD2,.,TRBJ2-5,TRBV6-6,TGTGCCACCCAGCGGGGTTCGGCCGAGACCCAGTACTTC,CATQRGSAETQYF
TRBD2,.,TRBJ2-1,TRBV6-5,TGTGCCATCGGGGGGACTGGCTCTAGTGCTGAGCAGTTCTTC,CAIGGTGSSAEQFF
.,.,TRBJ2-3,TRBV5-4,TGTGCCAGCAGCAGACGGGTGGGCACAGATACGCAGTATTTT,CASSRRVGTDTQYF
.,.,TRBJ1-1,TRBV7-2,TGTGCCAGCAGCTTAAGTCACATGAACACTGAAGCTTTCTTT,CASSLSHMNTEAFF
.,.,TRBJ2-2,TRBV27,TGTGCCAGCAGTTCCGGGGGGCGAGTCACCGGGGAGCTGTTTTTT,CASSSGGRVTGELFF
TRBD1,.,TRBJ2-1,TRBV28,TGTGCCAGCAGAAACCCAGGGGGTTACAATGAGCAGTTCTTC,CASRNPGGYNEQFF
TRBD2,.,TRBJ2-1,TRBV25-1,TGTGCCAGCAGTGAAGGGACTAGTTTTGACAATGAGCAGTTCTTC,CASSEGTSFDNEQFF
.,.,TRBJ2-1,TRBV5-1,TGCGCCAGCAGCTCCCGACAGTACAATGAGCAGTTCTTC,CASSSRQYNEQFF
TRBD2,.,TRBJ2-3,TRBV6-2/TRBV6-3,TGTGCCAGCAGTTCCCGGACTAGCGGGGGCACAGATACGCAGTATTTT,CASSSRTSGGTDTQYF
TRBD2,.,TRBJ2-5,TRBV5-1,TGCGCCAGCAGCTCCCGGGGGATTAGCGGGAGGGCCGACCAGTACTTC,CASSSRGISGRADQYF
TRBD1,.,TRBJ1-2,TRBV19,TGTGCCAGTAGTACCTACAGGGGGCCGGGTGGCTACACCTTC,CASSTYRGPGGYTF
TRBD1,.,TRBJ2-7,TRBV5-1,TGCGCCAGCAGCTTGGGGACAGGGTGGTACGAGCAGTACTTC,CASSLGTGWYEQYF
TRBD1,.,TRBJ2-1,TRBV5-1,TGCGCCAGCAGCCTAGGACAGGGGTCCTACAATGAGCAGTTCTTC,CASSLGQGSYNEQFF
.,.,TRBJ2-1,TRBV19,TGTGCCAGTACAGGGGTCAATGAGCAGTTCTTC,CASTGVNEQFF
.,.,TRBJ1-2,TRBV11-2,TGTGCCAGCAGCTTTCCGAGTGGTGGCTATGGCTACACCTTC,CASSFPSGGYGYTF
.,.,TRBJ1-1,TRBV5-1,TGCGCCAGCAGCTTCACTACGGGGAACACTGAAGCTTTCTTT,CASSFTTGNTEAFF
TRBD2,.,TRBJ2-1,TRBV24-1,TGTGCCACCAGTGACCCACTAGCGGGGGCTGAAAATGAGCAGTTCTTC,CATSDPLAGAENEQFF
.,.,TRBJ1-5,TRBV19,TGTGCCAGTAGTCTGCGCGGGGTTGGTCAGCCCCAGCATTTT,CASSLRGVGQPQHF
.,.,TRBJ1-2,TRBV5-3,TGTGCCAGAAGCCCGCCAAAGGACGGGATGAGTAACTATGGCTACACCTTC,CARSPPKDGMSNYGYTF
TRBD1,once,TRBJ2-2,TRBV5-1,TGCGCCAGCAGCCGTAATCGACAGGGGGCAACCGGGGAGCTGTTTTTT,CASSRNRQGATGELFF
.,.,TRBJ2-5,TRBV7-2,TGTGCCAGCGGGAGACGGAGCAACCGAGAGACCCAGTACTTC,CASGRRSNRETQYF
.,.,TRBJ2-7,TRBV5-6,TGTGCCAGCAGCTTACGGTTGTCCTACGAGCAGTACTTC,CASSLRLSYEQYF
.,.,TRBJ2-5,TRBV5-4,TGTGCCAGCAGCTCCCCAGGGGTATACCAAGAGACCCAGTACTTC,CASSSPGVYQETQYF
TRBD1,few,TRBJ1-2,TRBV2,TGTGCCAGCAGACTCACAGGGGGCTTGATCTATGGCTACACCTTC,CASRLTGGLIYGYTF
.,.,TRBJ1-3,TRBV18,TGTGCCAGCTCACCATCCCCCCGGGGCTCTGGAAACACCATATATTTT,CASSPSPRGSGNTIYF
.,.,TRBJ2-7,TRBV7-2,TGTGCCAGCAGCTTCTACTACGAGCAGTACTTC,CASSFYYEQYF
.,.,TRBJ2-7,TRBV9,TGTGCCAGCAGCGTGGCCCCGCGGGCGAGCTACGAGCAGTACTTC,CASSVAPRASYEQYF
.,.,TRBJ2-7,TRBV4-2,TGTGCCAGCAGCCTAGCAGGGTTCGAGCAGTACTTC,CASSLAGFEQYF
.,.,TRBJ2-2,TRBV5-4,TGTGCCAGCAGCCCAGGAGGGCCCGGAACCGGGGAGCTGTTTTTT,CASSPGGPGTGELFF